This T cell receptor (beta chain) stems from a study of blood T cell repertoires in COVID-19 (TCRdb year 2020). With respect to the entire study: The collaborator samples originated in the United States, Italy and Spain and spanned the acute and convalescent phases of COVID-19. A freely available public database, intended as a resource for researchers studying the immune response to SARS-CoV-2, is where the repertoires were released. Where available, HLA class I and class II types were obtained from metadata supplied by the sample provider rather than from assay-based typing. A de-identified subject ID, COVID-19 status, age in years and sex were almost always included in the sample metadata. The dataset comprised deeply sampled blood TCRbeta repertoires from subjects exposed to, actively infected with, or recovered from COVID-19. The prospective study material was composed of cDNA or gDNA derived from T cells, B-cell-depleted T cells, or PBMCs. The samples were drawn from two sources: the first 160 participants of the ongoing ImmuneRACE study, and about 1,300 subjects contributed by 6 global collaborators. The paper as a whole reports these results and caveats: How much clinical and demographic metadata was included differed by source and by participant, and the metadata was provided uncurated.

TCRbeta CDR3 regions were amplified from genomic DNA using the immunoSEQ Assay, a bias-controlled multiplex PCR. In the original analysis: The number of nucleated cells in each sample was estimated by amplification of reference gene primers within the assay. To quantify the absolute abundance of each unique TCRbeta CDR3 rearrangement, sequence reads were collapsed and filtered. For each sample, productive Simpson clonality was calculated by taking the square root of Simpson's diversity index across productive rearrangements. The source is immuneACCESS, and TCRdb retained only in-frame sequences with V and J called. Part of the clones is not carried over; for the studies checked, unresolved V genes explain less than half of this, and the remainder is unexplained. V, J and clone size were drawn from that table, and D and trimming were deduced from the DNA. The sample includes roughly 150,000 clones, with more than 80% observed a single time. About an eighth of the sample belongs to the ten largest clones.

As for this clone: It lacks a known antigen. The record has no base qualities; no much larger clone is one base away.

At one collaborating source in Seattle, patients were enrolled during active infection and were followed longitudinally through the course of disease. Each collaborating institution followed its own protocols to collect whole blood in K2EDTA tubes. For TCRbeta analysis, collaborators shipped samples in one of three forms: frozen whole blood, isolated PBMCs, or DNA extracted from either of those sample types. This clonotype was obtained from a man aged 18 to 30 with COVID-19, enrolled during active disease. Sequencing used peripheral blood.

The CDR3 here reads CASSLGRVGQFF. In nucleotide form, the sequence is TGTGCCAGCAGCTTAGGTCGGGTCGGGCAGTTCTTC. The V and J genes are TRBV13 and TRBJ2-1; no D gene call is confident. The germline V gene (reference sequence) specifies PRHDT as CDR1 and FYEKMQ as CDR2. From the cysteine through the phenylalanine, the CDR3 covers 12 amino acids. Only the CDR3 portion is preserved as DNA: 36 bases, with reading frame beginning at the first base. Trimming takes 0 bases from V and 12 bases from J, and the germline ends sit 9 bases apart.